What follows are 3 T cell receptor beta chains derived from one specimen sequenced in a study of T cell responses to AZD1222 COVID-19 vaccine. The method was immunoSEQ multiplex PCR; TCRdb's version includes in-frame clones alone and lacks a portion of them. The sample carries about 180,000 clones, roughly 94% recorded once. The source material was peripheral blood, sampled 28 days after the second AZD1222 dose. These receptors originate from an adult who received the AZD1222 COVID-19 vaccine.

This clone has only one observation. The chain is built from TRBV28 and TRBJ1-1; D is possibly TRBD1 (5 bases). Between the trimmed V and J ends, which lost 2 bases and 2 bases, there was a span of 6 bases. Germline CDR1 reads MDHEN; CDR2 reads SYDVKM. The CDR3 runs to 13 residues. CDR3 coding DNA: TGTGCCAGCAGTTTAACAGGCAACACTGAAGCTTTCTTT. This translates into CASSLTGNTEAFF.

The J gene is TRBJ2-7, the V gene TRBV6-5, with D perhaps assigned TRBD1 or TRBD2 (5 bases each). Trimming stripped 5 bases from V and 2 bases from J, with 13 bases between. Per germline, CDR1 MNHEY and CDR2 SVGAGI. The CDR3 is 14 residues long. The CDR3 loop is CASSPTGTAYEQYF. CDR3 DNA: TGTGCCAGCAGTCCCACCGGGACCGCCTACGAGCAGTACTTC.

This sequence joins TRBV11-3 and TRBJ1-1; D is unclear. This CDR3 is built from 13 residues. V was trimmed by 2 bases and J by 3 bases, leaving 7 bases between them. In germline, CDR1 is SGHNT, CDR2 YENEEA. The DNA for the CDR3 is TGTGCCAGCAGCTTATTCCAGGACACTGAAGCTTTCTTT. It specifies CASSLFQDTEAFF.